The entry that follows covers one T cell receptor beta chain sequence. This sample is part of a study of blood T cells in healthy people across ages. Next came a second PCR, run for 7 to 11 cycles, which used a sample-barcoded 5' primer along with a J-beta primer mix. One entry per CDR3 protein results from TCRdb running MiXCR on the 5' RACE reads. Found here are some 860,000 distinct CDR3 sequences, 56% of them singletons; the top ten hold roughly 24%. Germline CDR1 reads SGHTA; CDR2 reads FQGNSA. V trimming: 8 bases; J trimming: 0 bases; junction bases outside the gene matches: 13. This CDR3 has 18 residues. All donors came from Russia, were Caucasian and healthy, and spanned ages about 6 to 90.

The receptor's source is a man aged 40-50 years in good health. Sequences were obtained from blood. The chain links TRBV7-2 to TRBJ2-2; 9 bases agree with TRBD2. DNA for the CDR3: TGTGCCAGCCGAAAATTCCGAGTAGCGGGGGCGAACACCGGGGAGCTGTTTTTT. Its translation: CASRKFRVAGANTGELFF.